This T cell receptor (beta chain) was sequenced during a study of sequential checkpoint blockade in melanoma. Study information: First-line arms were nivolumab then ipilimumab, or the reverse, randomized 1:1. Each arm's sequence ended with maintenance nivolumab.

Germline V gene sequence: CDR1 SGDLS, CDR2 YYNGEE. After removal of 0 bases from V and 3 bases from J, the junction contained 7 bases not matched to a gene. The length of the CDR3 is 16 residues. Treatment meaning: randomized to nivolumab then ipilimumab (arm A) or the reverse (arm B). None of the patients previously received DNA-damaging chemotherapy. Sorted cells were live CD3+CD8+, lacking CD19 and CD56, from PBMCs. Clones were sequenced by immunoSEQ multiplex PCR, and TCRdb holds only the in-frame ones, with some missing. The sample holds approximately 11,000 clones, around four fifths seen once. Sequencing used CD8+ T cells sorted from blood (inferred from file names), obtained from a patient given nivolumab and ipilimumab in sequence. The V and J genes are TRBV9 and TRBJ1-1; 8 positions match TRBD1. The receptor was derived from a human donor with melanoma. As DNA, the CDR3 is TGTGCCAGCAGCGTAGGATGGACAGGGTACGACACTGAAGCTTTCTTT. Residues: CASSVGWTGYDTEAFF.